The 14 T cell receptor beta chains reported below all come from one sample, sequenced in a study of blood T cell repertoires in COVID-19. Clones were read by immunoSEQ multiplex PCR, and TCRdb kept only the in-frame ones, dropping some. The table shows some 670,000 clones, with 90% occurring only once. Sequenced: peripheral blood. The receptors were sampled from a woman younger than 35 with acute or convalescent COVID-19.

This clone was detected once. CDR3 DNA sequence: TGCGCCAGCATGGCCCCGGGACAGGGGGTATTTGGCTACACCTTC. This translates into CASMAPGQGVFGYTF. V and J are TRBV4-1 and TRBJ1-2; 11 positions agree with TRBD1. The germline V gene has CDR1 MGHRA and CDR2 YSYEKL. Germline trimming cut 7 bases from V and 7 bases from J; bases unmatched to any gene: 11. The length of the CDR3 is 15 residues.

This clone was recorded only once. The chain uses TRBV3-1 (or the pseudogene TRBV3-2) and TRBJ2-3; 9 nucleotides align to TRBD2. Looked up from germline, CDR1 is LGHDT and CDR2 is YNNKEL (reference sequence). V lost 3 bases and J lost 3; bases outside the gene matches: 10. The CDR3 consists of 17 residues. The CDR3 coding sequence is TGTGCCAGCAGCCAGTTAGGGGCGGGGGGGCCGACAGATACGCAGTATTTT. Translated: CASSQLGAGGPTDTQYF.

This clone was seen just once. The junction does not match germline at one end; this may be a read error. V usage is TRBV3-1 (or the pseudogene TRBV3-2) and J usage is TRBJ1-4; 8 nucleotides align to TRBD1. The CDR3 is made up of 13 amino acids. Germline loops: CDR1 LGHDT, CDR2 YNNKEL (reference sequence). CDR3 region: CASSQRTGTGVIF. The CDR3 nucleotides are TGTGCCAGCAGCCAACGCACCGGGACAGGCGTAATATTT.

This clone turned up a few times. CDR3 residues: CASSQVRTSNQPQHF. The CDR3 region has the DNA TGTGCCAGCAGCCAAGTGCGTACTAGCAATCAGCCCCAGCATTTT. The chain links TRBV6-5 to TRBJ1-5, with no clear D. The CDR3 length is 15 residues. Per germline, CDR1 MNHEY and CDR2 SVGAGI. V was cut by 6 bases and J by 0 bases, with 12 bases left in between.

The chain links TRBV4-1 to TRBJ1-1; D may be TRBD1 (6 bases). Germline V gene lookup returns CDR1 MGHRA and CDR2 YSYEKL. This CDR3 has 16 amino acids. The V end was cut by 4 bases, the J end by 11 bases, with 26 bases between. The CDR3 protein is CASSPAASQGTPDAFF. For the CDR3, the DNA is TGCGCCAGCAGCCCCGCCGCCTCACAGGGAACCCCCGATGCTTTCTTT.

The genes are TRBV11-3 and TRBJ1-3, with D possibly matching TRBD1 (5 bases). The CDR3 is 16 residues long. The V gene's germline CDR1 is SGHNT and CDR2 YENEEA. V was cut by 10 bases and J by 5 bases, with 24 bases left in between. CDR3 residues: CAIRLRGGTTRNTIYF. DNA for the CDR3: TGTGCCATTAGATTACGGGGGGGGACGACTCGAAACACCATATATTTT.

This clone was detected once. The CDR3 sequence: CAARQFRYTEAFF. CDR3 nucleotide sequence: TGTGCCGCCCGACAGTTTAGATACACTGAAGCTTTCTTT. This chain connects TRBV2 to TRBJ1-1, with D maybe TRBD1 (5 bases). The V end was cut by 11 bases, the J end by 3 bases, with 16 bases between. The CDR3 runs 13 residues. Germline CDR1 is SNHLY and CDR2 is FYNNEI.

The CDR3 loop reads CASIQRQGSYEQYF. CDR3 nucleotide sequence: TGTGCCAGCATCCAGCGACAGGGCTCCTACGAGCAGTACTTC. The V and J genes are TRBV6-6 and TRBJ2-7; 7 nucleotides match TRBD1. The CDR3 runs 14 residues. Germline V gene data show CDR1 as MNHNY and CDR2 as SVGAGI (reference sequence). J gave up 0 bases and V 7 bases, and 6 bases lay outside the gene matches.

The rearrangement joins TRBV4-3 to TRBJ2-7; D might be TRBD2 (7 bases). V was clipped by 3 bases and J by 6 bases, with 18 bases between them. The CDR3 is 15 residues long. Germline CDR1 LGHNA, CDR2 YSLEER. In DNA form, the CDR3 reads TGCGCCAGCAGCCAGAGTCAGGGAGGGGGAAGCGAGCAGTACTTC. This sequence encodes CASSQSQGGGSEQYF.

In this sample, this clone turned up a few times. This chain links TRBV21-1 with TRBJ1-6; the table assigns TRBD1, which was not confirmed against the DNA. TRBV21-1 is marked as a pseudogene. The length of the CDR3 is 18 residues. The CDR3, as DNA: TGTGCCAGCAGCAAGTGGGGACAGGGTGGGGGAATCATCTCACCCCTCCACTTT. This translates into CASSKWGQGGGIISPLHF.

This sequence joins TRBV24-1 and TRBJ1-1; a weak D match, TRBD1 (5 bases). V gave up 5 bases and J gave up 6 bases, with 12 bases separating them. This CDR3 contains 13 residues. From germline, CDR1 is KGHDR and CDR2 SFDVKD. The DNA of the CDR3 is TGTGCCACCAGTGGGCCACAGGCCGCTGAAGCTTTCTTT. Encoded protein: CATSGPQAAEAFF.

The chain links TRBV7-2 to TRBJ1-2; 8 bases align to TRBD1. Looked up from germline, CDR1 is SGHTA and CDR2 is FQGNSA. The junction had 12 bases not matched to a gene; V was cut back by 1 base and J by 14 bases. CDR3 length: 14 amino acids. CDR3 bases: TGTGCCAGCAGCTTAGAAGGAGACAGGGGTTCGAGGACCTTC. Translation: CASSLEGDRGSRTF.

The CDR3 DNA reads as TGTGCCAGCAGTGCATCAGGGAATTCACCCCTCCACTTT. Encoded protein: CASSASGNSPLHF. V gene TRBV6-4 combines with J gene TRBJ1-6, with D perhaps matching TRBD1 (5 bases). Per the germline V gene, CDR1 is MRHNA and CDR2 is SNTAGT. V was cut by 4 bases and J by 7 bases, with 8 bases left in between. The CDR3 runs 13 residues.

The chain links TRBV5-1 to TRBJ1-4; D is possibly TRBD1 (6 bases). Germline CDR1 and CDR2: SGHRS and YFSETQ. The CDR3 loop spans 14 amino acids. The V end was cut by 3 bases, the J end by 3 bases, with 9 bases between. CDR3 sequence: CASSSRQANEKLFF. CDR3 DNA: TGCGCCAGCAGCTCCAGACAGGCTAATGAAAAACTGTTTTTT.